Below, 4 T cell receptor beta chains from the same sample are listed, as sequenced in a study of shared clonotypes between healthy human individuals (dated by TCRdb to between 2020 and 2021). The protocol used for the library was the immunoSEQ multiplex PCR assay. Entries here come from immuneACCESS through TCRdb and include only in-frame sequences with V and J called. Some clones fail to appear in such tables; in the studies checked, an unresolved V gene covers under half of the shortfall, and the cause of the remainder is unknown. Recorded for this sample are roughly 2,300,000 clones; 85% to 95% of them occurred a single time. Approximately 0.41% of the sample comes from the top ten. Sample: naive CD4+ T cells from PBMCs. The label giving this sample's cell subset or site can be read as: CD45RA+ positively selected. These TCRs come from a man between 18 and 35 years old in good health. Some clones in this sample may be carry-over from other donors' samples.

The chain recombines TRBV27 with TRBJ2-3, with D possibly TRBD1 on 5 matching bases. This CDR3 spans 14 amino acids. The germline V gene has CDR1 MNHEY and CDR2 SMNVEV (reference sequence). The V end lost 2 bases, the J end lost 7 bases, and 13 bases lay between the germline ends. CDR3 sequence reads: CASSLDRSGHTQYF. The CDR3 nucleotides are TGTGCCAGCAGTTTAGACAGATCAGGGCATACGCAGTATTTT.

About this clone: Other DNA sequences in this sample translate to the same CDR3. The rearrangement links TRBV11-2 to TRBJ2-3; D remains unclear. V was clipped by 5 bases and J by 5 bases, with 11 bases between them. CDR1 is SGHAT, CDR2 FQNNGV, per germline. CDR3 length equals 13 residues. CDR3 in DNA: TGTGCCAGCAGCCTGGACCGTGGAGATACGCAGTATTTT. Protein sequence: CASSLDRGDTQYF.

V usage is TRBV6-1 and J usage is TRBJ1-5, with TRBD1 identical over 7 bases. Germline CDR1 MNHNS, CDR2 SASEGT. With 6 bases clipped from V and 5 bases from J, the junction kept 7 bases outside the gene matches. The CDR3 is 14 amino acids. The CDR3 loop is CASRGDRPYQPQHF. DNA of the CDR3: TGTGCCAGCAGGGGGGACAGACCCTATCAGCCCCAGCATTTT.

The V and J genes are TRBV13 and TRBJ1-5, with TRBD1 identical over 8 bases. The CDR3 totals 17 residues. Trimming removed 0 bases from V and 2 bases from J; junction bases left unmatched: 6. Germline assignment: CDR1 PRHDT and CDR2 FYEKMQ (reference sequence). The CDR3 spells CASSLGANRGGNQPQHF. The DNA of the CDR3 is TGTGCCAGCAGCTTAGGCGCTAACAGGGGGGGCAATCAGCCCCAGCATTTT.